The next 18 T cell receptor beta chains were all read from a single sample in a study of tumor-infiltrating lymphocytes in primary liver carcinoma. Blood RNA came from unsorted whole blood; germline DNA was also extracted. TCR beta cDNA came from approximately 540 ng total RNA, primed with a constant-region primer. Modified slightly, ARM-PCR produced TCR beta libraries over three nested multiplex PCR rounds. Forward primers for TRBV1-TRBV30 and a C-beta reverse primer served the first two PCR rounds, at roughly 10 cycles each. From the multiplex PCR reads, TCRdb called clonotypes with MiXCR, one entry per CDR3 protein. The sample has fewer than 350,000 distinct CDR3 sequences, roughly 60% seen once. Material for sequencing was peripheral blood. The receptors were gathered from a man in his forties or fifties with primary liver carcinoma and hepatitis B virus infection.

The chain links TRBV6-4 to TRBJ1-5; D gene uncertain. Trimming took 6 bases from V and 9 from J, leaving 15 bases between them. The CDR3 contains 13 residues. Looked up from germline, CDR1 is MRHNA and CDR2 is SNTAGT. CDR3 region: CASSPVRSRPQHF. The CDR3 nucleotides are TGTGCCAGCAGCCCGGTCAGGTCGCGGCCCCAGCATTTT.

The chain has TRBV4-1 and TRBJ2-3; 8 nucleotides match TRBD2. This CDR3 region has 12 residues. The V gene end was trimmed by 4 bases and the J gene end by 9 bases; junction bases not matched to a gene: 3. The germline CDR1 and CDR2 sequences are MGHRA and YSYEKL. The CDR3 spells CASSPGLDTQYF. CDR3 in DNA: TGCGCCAGCAGCCCGGGACTAGACACGCAGTATTTT.

With regard to this clonotype: The conserved closing phenylalanine or tryptophan is absent in this CDR3, likely reflecting a read error. The chain joins TRBV5-1 to TRBJ2-6; a possible D gene is TRBD1 (5 bases). Germline V gene sequence: CDR1 SGHRS, CDR2 YFSETQ. The CDR3 contains 14 residues. V shed 5 bases and J shed 1 base, with 7 bases lying between them. The CDR3 region is CASSQGSGANVLTL. CDR3 nucleotide sequence: TGCGCCAGCAGTCAGGGATCTGGGGCCAACGTCCTGACTCTC.

Note on this clonotype: A clone one base away is much larger, so this may be a read error. V and J are TRBV4-2 and TRBJ1-1; D ambiguous. Germline V CDR1 and CDR2: LGHNA, YNFKEQ. This CDR3 has 15 amino acids. The V end lost 2 bases, the J end lost 10 bases, and 20 bases lay between the germline ends. CDR3 coding DNA: TGTGCCAGCAGCCAACAAGAGGGAGGAGAGGACGCAGCTTTCTTT. It yields the protein CASSQQEGGEDAAFF.

With respect to this clonotype: This clone may be a read error of a much larger clone one base away. Lacking the conserved final phenylalanine or tryptophan, this CDR3 likely reflects a read error. This chain links TRBV29-1 with TRBJ1-2; D is uncertain. The CDR3 has 12 residues. The germline gives CDR1 SQVTM, CDR2 ANQGSEA. V dropped 7 bases and J dropped 6 bases, with 15 bases sitting between them. CDR3 protein: CSAGFQSDGYTL. In DNA, the CDR3 is TGCAGCGCTGGGTTTCAGAGTGATGGCTACACCCTC.

The chain carries TRBV6-2 or TRBV6-3 and TRBJ2-3, with TRBD2 identical over 7 bases. Looked up from germline, CDR1 is MNHEY and CDR2 is SVGEGT. The CDR3 covers 14 residues. Trimming at V came to 2 bases and at J to 1 base, leaving 0 bases not matched to a gene. The CDR3 region is CASSYTSGTDTQYF. The CDR3 DNA reads as TGTGCCAGCAGTTACACTAGCGGCACAGATACGCAGTATTTT.

Turning to this clonotype: A read error may explain this, as a much larger clone is one base away. The rearrangement uses TRBV6-1 and TRBJ2-3; possibly TRBD1 or TRBD2 for D (5 bases each). Germline CDR1 reads MNHNS; CDR2 reads SASEGT. Trimming took off 10 bases at V and 1 base at J, with 18 bases between the two ends. CDR3 length: 15 residues. CDR3 sequence (DNA): TGTGCCAACACCGAGGGGCCATTTCGCACAGATACGCAGTATTTT. This translates into CANTEGPFRTDTQYF.

As regards this clonotype: Possible read error: a much larger clone is one base away. V usage is TRBV7-8 and J usage is TRBJ2-7; 9 positions agree with TRBD1. Trimming cost V 5 bases and J 1 base; bases outside gene matches: 15. Germline assignment: CDR1 SGHVS and CDR2 FQNEAQ. This CDR3 spans 18 amino acids. The CDR3 region is CASSPGQGISYRSYEQYF. Written as DNA, the CDR3 is TGTGCCAGCAGCCCGGGACAGGGCATCTCCTATCGGTCCTACGAGCAGTACTTC.

In regard to this clonotype: The junction differs from germline at one of its ends, possibly a read error. The rearrangement links TRBV11-1 to TRBJ2-1, with TRBD2 matching 10 bases. The CDR3 is 15 residues long. Germline CDR1 SGHAT, CDR2 FQDESV (reference sequence). CDR3: CTSSPGTSEIYEHFF. CDR3 DNA sequence: TGTACCAGCAGCCCCGGGACTAGCGAAATCTACGAGCACTTCTTC.

Details on this clonotype: Compared with germline, one end of the junction differs, possibly owing to a read error. V usage is TRBV10-2 and J usage is TRBJ2-7, with TRBD2 matching over 8 bases. CDR3 length equals 18 residues. CDR1 is WSHSY and CDR2 is SAAADI in the germline V gene. Here the CDR3 DNA reads TGCGCCAACAGTGAGTTGGCGGGAGGCCCCGGCGGGTCCTACGAGCAGTACTTC. This translates into CANSELAGGPGGSYEQYF.

This clonotype was detected a few times. A much bigger clone sits one base away, suggesting this may be a read error. V usage is TRBV6-5 and J usage is TRBJ2-3, with a tentative D call TRBD2 (5 bases). Germline CDR1 MNHEY, CDR2 SVGAGI. The CDR3 length is 10 residues. The CDR3 DNA reads as TGTGTCAGCGGAACAGATACGCAGTATTTT. Residues: CVSGTDTQYF.

As regards this clonotype: A single base separates this from a much larger clone, so it may be a read error. No conserved phenylalanine or tryptophan is present at the end of the CDR3, so a read error is the likely explanation. This chain links TRBV6-2 or TRBV6-3 with TRBJ1-1; 8 positions agree with TRBD1. The germline V gene has CDR1 MNHEY and CDR2 SVGEGT. After removal of 6 bases from V and 3 bases from J, the junction contained 9 bases not matched to a gene. CDR3 length: 15 amino acids. The CDR3 protein is CASRNDRGGYTEAFL. DNA of the CDR3: TGTGCCAGCAGAAACGACAGGGGTGGATACACTGAAGCTTTCCTT.

The chain uses TRBV18 and TRBJ2-5; D gene unclear. Germline V gives CDR1 KGHSH, CDR2 LQKENI. V was clipped by 0 bases and J by 5 bases, with 4 bases between them. CDR3 length: 12 residues. The chain's CDR3 is CASSPPSETQYF. CDR3 sequence (DNA): TGTGCCAGCTCACCACCCTCCGAGACCCAGTACTTC.

A remark on this clonotype: Lacking the conserved final phenylalanine or tryptophan, this CDR3 likely reflects a read error. V usage is TRBV4-1 and J usage is TRBJ2-1, with unresolved D. The germline V gene encodes CDR1 MGHRA and CDR2 YSYEKL. The CDR3 is made up of 11 amino acids. CDR3 coding DNA: TGCGCCAGCAGCACCCTCAATGAACAGTTCTTA. Translation: CASSTLNEQFL.

Ten or more counts support this clonotype. J is TRBJ2-3 and V is TRBV4-2, with TRBD1 as a possible D gene (6 bases). Trimming removed 5 bases from V and 6 bases from J, with 12 bases in between. In germline, CDR1 is LGHNA, CDR2 YNFKEQ. The CDR3 runs to 13 residues. CDR3 sequence: CASSYQGSDTQYF. The CDR3 DNA reads as TGTGCCAGCAGCTACCAGGGGTCCGATACGCAGTATTTT.

In regard to this clonotype: A much larger clone differs from this one at a single base, so this may be a read error. The rearrangement joins TRBV10-3 to TRBJ2-6, with D maybe TRBD1 (5 bases). Germline CDR1 ENHRY, CDR2 SYGVKD. The CDR3 has 12 residues. In DNA form, the CDR3 reads TGTGCCATCTCCCCTGGGGCCGACGTCCTGACTTTC. Protein product: CAISPGADVLTF.

A note on this clonotype: A read error may be the cause here, since a much bigger clone is one base away. This chain connects TRBV6-2 or TRBV6-3 to TRBJ2-7; a weak D match, TRBD2 (6 bases). Germline CDR1 and CDR2: MNHEY and SVGEGT. The CDR3 length is 13 residues. CDR3 bases: TGTGTCAGCAGTTACGTTAGCGGATACGAGCAGTACTTC. Amino acids: CVSSYVSGYEQYF.

This clonotype was seen at least ten times. V and J are TRBV5-4 and TRBJ2-1; D is uncertain. V was clipped by 1 base and J by 6 bases, with 5 bases between them. The V gene's germline CDR1 is SGHNT and CDR2 YYREEE (reference sequence). The CDR3 is made up of 12 amino acids. The CDR3 protein is CASSLNTNEQFF. The CDR3, as DNA: TGTGCCAGCAGCTTGAACACCAATGAGCAGTTCTTC.